This T cell receptor beta chain was documented in a study of T-cell reconstitution after alpha-beta-depleted transplantation in children. General study points: T-cell numbers and diversity one year post-transplant derived largely from freshly generated T cells.

Trimming stripped 6 bases from V and 5 bases from J, with 12 bases between. There are 13 residues in the CDR3. Preparation of the TCRbeta library was carried out with unique molecular identifiers. TCRdb re-analysed the PCR reads in MiXCR, keeping a single row per CDR3 protein. The data hold fewer than 700,000 distinct CDR3 sequences, with roughly 13% observed a single time. This clonotype occurred many times. As yet, its antigen is unknown. The specimen comprised PBMCs, mostly from graft donor cells, sampled 360 days after TCRalphabeta/CD19-depleted stem cell transplant. The V call is TRBV12-3 or TRBV12-4, the J call TRBJ2-3, with D unresolved. The source of this sequence is a male patient younger than 18 who had a stem cell transplant for acute myeloid leukemia, so the T cells may come from the graft donor. CDR3 sequence reads: CASSPAREDTQYF. DNA for the CDR3: TGTGCCAGCAGCCCTGCTAGGGAAGATACGCAGTATTTT.